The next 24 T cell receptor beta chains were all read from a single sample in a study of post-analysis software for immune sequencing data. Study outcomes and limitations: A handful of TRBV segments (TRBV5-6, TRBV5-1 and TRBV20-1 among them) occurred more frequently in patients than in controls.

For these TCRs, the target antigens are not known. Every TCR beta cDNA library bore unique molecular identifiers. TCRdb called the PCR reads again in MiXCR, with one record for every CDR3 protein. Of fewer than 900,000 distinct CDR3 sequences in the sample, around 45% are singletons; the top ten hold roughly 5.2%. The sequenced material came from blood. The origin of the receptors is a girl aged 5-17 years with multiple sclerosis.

CDR3: CASSLRGIAGGAYEQYF. The CDR3, as DNA: TGTGCCAGCAGCTTGCGAGGGATAGCGGGAGGCGCCTACGAGCAGTACTTC. This rearrangement joins TRBV7-2 to TRBJ2-7, with 10 bases fitting TRBD2. V dropped 3 bases and J dropped 2; count of bases not matched to a gene: 10. The CDR3 loop spans 17 amino acids. Germline CDR1 reads SGHTA; CDR2 reads FQGNSA.

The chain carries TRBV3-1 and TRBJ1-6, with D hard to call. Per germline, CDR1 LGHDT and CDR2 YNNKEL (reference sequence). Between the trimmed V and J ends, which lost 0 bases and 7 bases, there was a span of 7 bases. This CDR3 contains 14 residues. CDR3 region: CASSQEGRNSPLHF. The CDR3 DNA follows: TGTGCCAGCAGCCAAGAGGGCAGAAATTCACCCCTCCACTTT.

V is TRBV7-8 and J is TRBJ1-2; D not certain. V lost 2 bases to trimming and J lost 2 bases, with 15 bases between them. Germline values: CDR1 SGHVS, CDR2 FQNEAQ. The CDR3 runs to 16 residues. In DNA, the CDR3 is TGTGCCAGCAGCTTATCCAGTGTTAGGGAGAACTATGGCTACACCTTC. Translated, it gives CASSLSSVRENYGYTF.

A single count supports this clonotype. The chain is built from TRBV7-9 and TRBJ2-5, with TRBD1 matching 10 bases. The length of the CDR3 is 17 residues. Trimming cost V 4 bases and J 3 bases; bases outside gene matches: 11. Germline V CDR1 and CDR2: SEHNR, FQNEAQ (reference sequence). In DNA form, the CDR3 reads TGTGCCAGCAGCTCCTGGACAGGGGGTAAAGTAAAAGAGACCCAGTACTTC. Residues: CASSSWTGGKVKETQYF.

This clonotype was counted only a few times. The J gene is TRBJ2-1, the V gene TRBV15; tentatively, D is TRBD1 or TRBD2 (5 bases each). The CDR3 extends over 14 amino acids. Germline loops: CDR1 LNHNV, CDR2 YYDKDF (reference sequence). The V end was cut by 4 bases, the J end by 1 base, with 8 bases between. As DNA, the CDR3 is TGTGCCACCAGCACCGGGACGTCCTACAATGAGCAGTTCTTC. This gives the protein CATSTGTSYNEQFF. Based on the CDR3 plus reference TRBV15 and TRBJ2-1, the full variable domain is DAMVIQNPRYQVTQFGKPVTLSCSQTLNHNVMYWYQQKSSQAPKLLFHYYDKDFNNEADTPDNFQSRRPNTSFCFLDIRSPGLGDTAMYLCATSTGTSYNEQFFGPGTRLTVL.

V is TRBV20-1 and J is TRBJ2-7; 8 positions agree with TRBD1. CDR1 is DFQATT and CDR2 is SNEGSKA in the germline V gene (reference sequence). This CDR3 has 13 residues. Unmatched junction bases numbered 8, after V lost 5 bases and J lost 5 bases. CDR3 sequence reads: CSASGTGTHEQYF. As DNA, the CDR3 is TGCAGTGCTTCCGGGACAGGTACCCACGAGCAGTACTTC.

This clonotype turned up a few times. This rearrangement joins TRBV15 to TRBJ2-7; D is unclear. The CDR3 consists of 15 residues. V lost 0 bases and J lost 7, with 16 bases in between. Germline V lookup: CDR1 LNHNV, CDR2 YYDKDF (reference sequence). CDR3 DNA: TGTGCCACCAGCAGAGATCAGGCTCCCGGTAGGGAGCAGTACTTC. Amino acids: CATSRDQAPGREQYF.

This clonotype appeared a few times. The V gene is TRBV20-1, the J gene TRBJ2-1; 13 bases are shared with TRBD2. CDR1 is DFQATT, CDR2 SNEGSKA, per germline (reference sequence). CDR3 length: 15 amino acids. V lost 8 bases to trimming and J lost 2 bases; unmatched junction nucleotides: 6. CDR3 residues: CSTTGTSGTYNEQFF. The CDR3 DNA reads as TGCAGTACCACTGGGACTAGCGGGACCTACAATGAGCAGTTCTTC.

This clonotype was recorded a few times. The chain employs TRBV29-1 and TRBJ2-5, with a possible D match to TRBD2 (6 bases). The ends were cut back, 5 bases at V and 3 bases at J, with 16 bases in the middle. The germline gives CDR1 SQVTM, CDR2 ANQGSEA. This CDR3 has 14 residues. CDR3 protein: CSVTGTYPEETQYF. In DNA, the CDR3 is TGCAGCGTTACCGGGACTTACCCCGAAGAGACCCAGTACTTC.

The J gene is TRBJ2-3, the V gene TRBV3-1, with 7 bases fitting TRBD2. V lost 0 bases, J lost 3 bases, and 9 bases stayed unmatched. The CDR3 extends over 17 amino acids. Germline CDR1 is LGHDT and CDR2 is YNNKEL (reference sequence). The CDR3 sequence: CASSQDGNGRLTDTQYF. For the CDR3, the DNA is TGTGCCAGCAGCCAAGACGGGAACGGGAGGCTGACAGATACGCAGTATTTT.

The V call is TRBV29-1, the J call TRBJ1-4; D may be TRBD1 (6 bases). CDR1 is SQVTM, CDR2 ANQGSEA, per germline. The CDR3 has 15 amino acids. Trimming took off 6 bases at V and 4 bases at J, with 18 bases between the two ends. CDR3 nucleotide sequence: TGCAGCGTGCTGGAGGGGGGCGGGGGTAATGAAAAACTGTTTTTT. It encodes CSVLEGGGGNEKLFF.

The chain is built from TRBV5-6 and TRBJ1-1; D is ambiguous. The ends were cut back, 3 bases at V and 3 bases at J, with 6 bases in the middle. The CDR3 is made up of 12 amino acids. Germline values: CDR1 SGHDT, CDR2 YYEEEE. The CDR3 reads CASSSSYTEAFF. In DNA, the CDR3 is TGTGCCAGCAGCTCTTCATACACTGAAGCTTTCTTT.

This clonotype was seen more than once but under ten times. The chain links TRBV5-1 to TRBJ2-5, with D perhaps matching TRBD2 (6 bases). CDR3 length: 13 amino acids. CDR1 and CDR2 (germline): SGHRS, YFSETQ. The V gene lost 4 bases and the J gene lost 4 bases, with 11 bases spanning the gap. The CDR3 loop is CASSGNGGETQYF. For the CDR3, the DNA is TGCGCCAGCAGCGGGAACGGGGGAGAGACCCAGTACTTC.

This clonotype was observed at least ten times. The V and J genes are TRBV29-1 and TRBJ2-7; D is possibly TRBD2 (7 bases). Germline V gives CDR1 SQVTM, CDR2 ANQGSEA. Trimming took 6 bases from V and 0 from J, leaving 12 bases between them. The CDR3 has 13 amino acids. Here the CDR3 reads CSVGGGSSYEQYF. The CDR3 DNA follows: TGCAGCGTCGGGGGCGGGAGCTCCTACGAGCAGTACTTC.

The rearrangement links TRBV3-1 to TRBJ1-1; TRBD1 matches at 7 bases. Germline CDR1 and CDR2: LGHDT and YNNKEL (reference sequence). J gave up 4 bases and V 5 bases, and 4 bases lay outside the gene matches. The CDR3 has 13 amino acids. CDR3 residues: CASSVQGVTEAFF. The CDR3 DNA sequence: TGTGCCAGCAGCGTGCAGGGGGTCACTGAAGCTTTCTTT.

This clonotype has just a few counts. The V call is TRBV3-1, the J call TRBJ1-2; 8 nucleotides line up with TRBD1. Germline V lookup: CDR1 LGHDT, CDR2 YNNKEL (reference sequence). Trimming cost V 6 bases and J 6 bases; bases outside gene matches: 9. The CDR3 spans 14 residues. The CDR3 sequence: CASSHAGQVHGYTF. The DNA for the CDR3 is TGTGCCAGCAGTCACGCGGGACAGGTGCATGGCTACACCTTC. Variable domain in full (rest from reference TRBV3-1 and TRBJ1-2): DTAVSQTPKYLVTQMGNDKSIKCEQNLGHDTMYWYKQDSKKFLKIMFSYNNKELIINETVPNRFSPKSPDKAHLNLHINSLELGDSAVYFCASSHAGQVHGYTFGSGTRLTVV.

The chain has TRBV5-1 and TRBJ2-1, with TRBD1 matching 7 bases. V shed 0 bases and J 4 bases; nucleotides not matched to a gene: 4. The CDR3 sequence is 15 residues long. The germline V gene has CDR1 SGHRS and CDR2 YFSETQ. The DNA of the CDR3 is TGCGCCAGCAGCTTGGAGGGGGCTCGGTACAATGAGCAGTTCTTC. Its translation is CASSLEGARYNEQFF.

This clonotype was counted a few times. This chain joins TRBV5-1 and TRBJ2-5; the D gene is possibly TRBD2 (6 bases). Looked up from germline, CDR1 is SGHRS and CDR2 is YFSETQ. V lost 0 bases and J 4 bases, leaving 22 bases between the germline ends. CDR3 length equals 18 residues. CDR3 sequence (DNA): TGCGCCAGCAGCTTGGGGGACTTAGTAGGGAGAACATCAGAGACCCAGTACTTC. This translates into CASSLGDLVGRTSETQYF.

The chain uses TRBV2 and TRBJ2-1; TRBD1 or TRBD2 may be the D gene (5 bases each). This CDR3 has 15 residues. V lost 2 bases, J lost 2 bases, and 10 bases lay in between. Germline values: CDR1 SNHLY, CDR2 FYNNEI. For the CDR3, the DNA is TGTGCCAGCAGTGAACTGAGGGGCCCCTACAATGAGCAGTTCTTC. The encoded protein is CASSELRGPYNEQFF.

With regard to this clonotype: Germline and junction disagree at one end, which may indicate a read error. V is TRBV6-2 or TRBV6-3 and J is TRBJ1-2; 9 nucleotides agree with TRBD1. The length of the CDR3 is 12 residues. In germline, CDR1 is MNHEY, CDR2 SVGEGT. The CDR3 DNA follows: TGCGCCATCGAGTTGACAGGGGGAGGCTACACCTTC. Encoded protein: CAIELTGGGYTF.

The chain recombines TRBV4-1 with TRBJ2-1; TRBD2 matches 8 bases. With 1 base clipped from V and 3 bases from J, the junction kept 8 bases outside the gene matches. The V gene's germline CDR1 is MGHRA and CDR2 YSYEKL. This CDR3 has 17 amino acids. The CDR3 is CASSQGPAGGGYNEQFF. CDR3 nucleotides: TGCGCCAGCAGCCAAGGTCCCGCGGGAGGAGGCTACAATGAGCAGTTCTTC.

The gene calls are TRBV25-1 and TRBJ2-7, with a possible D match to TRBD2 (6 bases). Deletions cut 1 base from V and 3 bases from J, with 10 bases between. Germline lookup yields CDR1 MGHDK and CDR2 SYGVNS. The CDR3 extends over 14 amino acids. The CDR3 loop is CASSEFAGYYEQYF. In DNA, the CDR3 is TGTGCCAGCAGTGAATTCGCGGGGTACTACGAGCAGTACTTC.

The CDR3 DNA follows: TGCAGCGTTGAGCCCGCAGGGGGAGGCTATGGCTACACCTTC. Protein: CSVEPAGGGYGYTF. The chain carries TRBV29-1 and TRBJ1-2; 7 nucleotides line up with TRBD1. Unmatched junction bases numbered 8, after V lost 3 bases and J lost 4 bases. The CDR3 extends over 14 amino acids. Germline V CDR1 and CDR2: SQVTM, ANQGSEA.

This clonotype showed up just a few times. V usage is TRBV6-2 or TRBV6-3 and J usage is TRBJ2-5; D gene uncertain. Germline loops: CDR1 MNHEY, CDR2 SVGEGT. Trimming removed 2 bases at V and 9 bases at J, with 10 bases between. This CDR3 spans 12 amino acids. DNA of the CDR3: TGTGCCAGCAGTTACGGCTCTGGGGCCCAGTACTTC. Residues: CASSYGSGAQYF.